This TCR beta chain was captured by sequencing in a study of T cells in women clearing cervical HPV infection. Study information: HLA type could not be excluded as a confounder. The study, taken as a whole, reports: Richness differences could reflect unmeasured T-cell content per sample.

A note on this clone: Its specificity is unknown. The CDR3 end is not reached by the read, which stops 3 residues before it; the germline J gene fills it in.

Prevalent HPV16 infections were excluded; only incident single HPV16 infections included. V lost 0 bases to trimming and J lost 6 bases, with 11 bases between them. Germline V gives CDR1 WNHNN, CDR2 SYGVQD (reference sequence). The CDR3 is made up of 15 amino acids. Some clones are missing from TCRdb's copy, which holds only in-frame ones; the method was immunoSEQ multiplex PCR. This repertoire comprises about 20,000 clones; its ten largest clones make up about 5%. Sequencing used blood buffy coat. The chain employs TRBV10-1 and TRBJ2-2; weak D call: TRBD2 (7 bases). The source of this sequence is a woman aged 18 to 75 with a cervical HPV16 infection that either progressed to CIN3+ or cleared (not recorded which). CDR3 amino acids: CASSESRGGAGELFF. The sequenced CDR3 bases are TGCGCCAGCAGTGAGTCGAGGGGGGGCGCCGGGGAG.